In its sample, the clone carrying this TCR beta chain was seen many times. Its antigen remains unknown. This sample is drawn from a study of T cells after yellow fever vaccination. About the study: Preparing low-cell-number fractions relied on SMART-Seq v4 Ultra Low Input. General study findings and limits: Overlap between CD4 and CD8 compartments was detected for a small share of clonotypes. FACS-sorted repertoires might harbor abundant contaminating clonotypes from the bulk population.

V was clipped by 5 bases and J by 4 bases, with 21 bases between them. This CDR3 has 17 residues. Making TCR cDNA involved 5'RACE template switching, which added UMIs and a universal primer site. TCRdb called the 5' RACE reads again in MiXCR, with one record for every CDR3 protein. The table has around 100,000 distinct CDR3 sequences, roughly 8.4% seen once. The sample in question was CD8+ T cells sorted from PBMCs, obtained 45 days after the yellow fever booster vaccination. The sequence was obtained from a man aged 25 to 40 who received the YFV17D yellow fever vaccine. The V call is TRBV12-3 or TRBV12-4, the J call TRBJ2-1, with D perhaps assigned TRBD1 or TRBD2 (5 bases each). CDR3: CASSQIKAGTEYNEQFF. The CDR3 DNA follows: TGTGCCAGCAGTCAAATAAAAGCCGGGACGGAGTACAATGAGCAGTTCTTC.